The 21 T cell receptor beta chains given below trace back to one sample, sequenced in a study of cytomegalovirus exposure and HLA in healthy donors (dated by TCRdb to about 2017). Receptor amplification or capture employed the immunoSEQ multiplex PCR assay. The immuneACCESS repertoire file appears here via TCRdb, limited to in-frame rearrangements. These files lack a portion of the clones; in checked studies, under half of the deficit traces to unresolved V genes, and the cause of the others is not known. The sample table lists about 130,000 clones, approximately 90% of them with a count of one. Under 8% of the sample rests with the top ten. The source material was PBMCs. These receptors were taken from a woman aged 25 to 39 in good health and CMV-seropositive.

The table lists this clone with a few counts. The J gene is TRBJ1-5, the V gene TRBV7-9; the D gene is possibly TRBD1 (6 bases). Germline CDR1 reads SEHNR; CDR2 reads FQNEAQ (reference sequence). The CDR3 totals 15 residues. V lost 4 bases, J lost 7 bases, and 17 bases lay in between. The CDR3 here is CASSSTRGAKQPQHF. DNA of the CDR3: TGTGCCAGCAGCTCCACGCGGGGGGCGAAACAGCCCCAGCATTTT.

The chain employs TRBV28 and TRBJ2-5; TRBD2 matches 7 bases. The CDR3 extends over 15 amino acids. J was trimmed by 5 bases and V by 6 bases; bases with no gene match: 12. CDR1 and CDR2 from the germline V gene are MDHEN and SYDVKM. CDR3 nucleotides: TGTGCCAGCAGCGCCGGGGGGAGGGTTTTCGAGACCCAGTACTTC. Protein product: CASSAGGRVFETQYF.

The chain has TRBV5-3 and TRBJ2-4, with TRBD2 matching over 13 bases. TRBV5-3 is designated an ORF whose function remains uncertain. This CDR3 spans 18 amino acids. With V trimmed by 1 base and J by 1 base, 5 bases remained unmatched. The chain's CDR3 is CARSLTSGRARAKNIQYF. The CDR3 bases are TGTGCCAGAAGCTTGACTAGCGGGAGGGCAAGGGCCAAAAACATTCAGTACTTC.

The chain combines TRBV7-9 with TRBJ2-7, with D uncertain. The CDR3 contains 13 residues. V was trimmed by 1 base and J by 3 bases, leaving 7 bases between them. Germline values: CDR1 SEHNR, CDR2 FQNEAQ (reference sequence). DNA of the CDR3: TGTGCCAGCAGCTTAGTGTCAGGCTACGAGCAGTACTTC. Translated: CASSLVSGYEQYF.

The chain joins TRBV14 to TRBJ2-1, with 9 bases matching TRBD2. The V and J ends lost 1 base and 9 bases, in that order; junction bases with no gene match: 4. The germline V gene encodes CDR1 SGHDN and CDR2 FVKESK. This CDR3 has 14 residues. CDR3 amino acids: CASSQVSGSGEQFF. CDR3 coding DNA: TGTGCCAGCAGCCAAGTTAGCGGGAGCGGTGAGCAGTTCTTC.

With respect to this clone: One end of the junction is discordant with germline, which a read error may explain. V usage is TRBV7-2 and J usage is TRBJ2-7, with 9 bases matching TRBD1. Germline CDR1 and CDR2: SGHTA and FQGNSA. This CDR3 spans 16 amino acids. The CDR3 here is CASSLAGTGSPYEQYF. The DNA of the CDR3 is TGTGCCAGCAGCCTAGCCGGGACAGGGAGTCCCTACGAGCAGTACTTC.

The chain couples TRBV5-1 to TRBJ1-6; 11 bases map to TRBD1. Germline CDR1 is SGHRS and CDR2 is YFSETQ. The length of the CDR3 is 16 residues. J was trimmed by 7 bases and V by 5 bases; bases with no gene match: 8. Written as DNA, the CDR3 is TGCGCCAGCAGTTCGGACAGGGGGCTATGGAATTCACCCCTCCACTTT. This translates into CASSSDRGLWNSPLHF.

CDR3 nucleotides: TGTGCCAGCAGCACTGGGACAGCGAACACCGGGGAGCTGTTTTTT. This sequence encodes CASSTGTANTGELFF. The genes are TRBV2 and TRBJ2-2; 7 bases line up with TRBD1. Germline V lookup: CDR1 SNHLY, CDR2 FYNNEI. With 6 bases clipped from V and 0 bases from J, the junction kept 4 bases outside the gene matches. CDR3 length: 15 amino acids.

The CDR3 nucleotides are TGTGCCAGCAGTGGCGACTGGAACACTGAAGCTTTCTTT. The encoded protein is CASSGDWNTEAFF. This chain connects TRBV2 to TRBJ1-1; no clear D. The CDR3 covers 13 residues. V dropped 4 bases and J dropped 1 base, with 7 bases sitting between them. Germline lookup yields CDR1 SNHLY and CDR2 FYNNEI.

This clone was recorded a few times. The chain links TRBV5-1 to TRBJ1-1; D unresolved. The CDR3 loop spans 13 amino acids. V was cut by 4 bases and J by 1 base, with 8 bases left in between. CDR1 and CDR2 from the germline V gene are SGHRS and YFSETQ. The CDR3 DNA follows: TGCGCCAGCAGCCTGGACTGGAACACTGAAGCTTTCTTT. It encodes CASSLDWNTEAFF.

The V gene is TRBV9, the J gene TRBJ1-2, with a weak D call TRBD1 (5 bases). Germline CDR1 reads SGDLS; CDR2 reads YYNGEE. The V and J ends lost 3 bases and 2 bases respectively, with 11 bases between them. This CDR3 is 14 amino acids long. The CDR3 region is CASSAAGGNYGYTF. In DNA, the CDR3 is TGTGCCAGCAGCGCAGCCGGGGGGAACTATGGCTACACCTTC.

The rearrangement links TRBV29-1 to TRBJ2-3; 10 nucleotides match TRBD1. The CDR3 runs 14 residues. Germline V gene lookup returns CDR1 SQVTM and CDR2 ANQGSEA. Trimming cost V 4 bases and J 5 bases; bases outside gene matches: 6. The CDR3 DNA reads TGCAGCGTTGCGCGACAGGGGGCCGGAGATACGCAGTATTTT. As protein: CSVARQGAGDTQYF.

Notes on this clone: Possible read error: a much larger clone is one base away. This CDR3 is also generated by other DNA sequences in the sample. The chain has TRBV5-1 and TRBJ2-7, with D maybe TRBD1 (6 bases). The germline V gene has CDR1 SGHRS and CDR2 YFSETQ. Trimming left V 4 bases short and J 0 bases short, with 11 bases between. There are 14 residues in the CDR3. The CDR3 DNA reads as TGCGCCAGCAGCCCGACAGGAGGCTCCTACGAGCAGTACTTC. This sequence encodes CASSPTGGSYEQYF.

The V and J genes are TRBV2 and TRBJ2-3; 7 bases line up with TRBD1. The junction had 4 bases not matched to a gene; V was cut back by 2 bases and J by 2 bases. The CDR3 is made up of 15 amino acids. Germline CDR1 reads SNHLY; CDR2 reads FYNNEI. CDR3 sequence: CASSERDSPTDTQYF. DNA for the CDR3: TGTGCCAGCAGTGAAAGGGACAGTCCCACAGATACGCAGTATTTT.

The chain uses TRBV11-2 and TRBJ2-5, with 7 bases identical to TRBD2. With 5 bases clipped from V and 5 bases from J, the junction kept 2 bases outside the gene matches. Germline V gives CDR1 SGHAT, CDR2 FQNNGV. CDR3 length equals 12 residues. The CDR3 loop is CASSAGRETQYF. The DNA for the CDR3 is TGTGCCAGCAGCGCCGGGAGGGAGACCCAGTACTTC.

DNA of the CDR3: TGTGCCAGCAGTTTACGGACAGGGTTTGCCGGGGAGCTGTTTTTT. This sequence encodes CASSLRTGFAGELFF. The rearrangement links TRBV27 to TRBJ2-2; TRBD1 aligns across 8 bases. CDR3 size: 15 residues. Per the germline V gene, CDR1 is MNHEY and CDR2 is SMNVEV (reference sequence). V dropped 2 bases and J dropped 6; count of bases not matched to a gene: 5.

This chain connects TRBV6-1 to TRBJ1-5; TRBD1 agrees at 7 bases. Germline V gives CDR1 MNHNS, CDR2 SASEGT. The V segment lost 2 bases and the J segment 4 bases; nucleotides outside the gene matches: 2. This CDR3 region has 14 residues. The CDR3 nucleotides read TGTGCCAGCAGTGAAAGGGACAGTAATCAGCCCCAGCATTTT. The encoded protein is CASSERDSNQPQHF.

V usage is TRBV7-2 and J usage is TRBJ2-1; 9 positions match TRBD1. Germline assignment: CDR1 SGHTA and CDR2 FQGNSA. Unmatched junction bases numbered 6, after V lost 2 bases and J lost 7 bases. The CDR3 runs to 15 residues. The CDR3 DNA is TGTGCCAGCAGCTTAAGGGGACAGGGTGGAAATGAGCAGTTCTTC. Translating it yields CASSLRGQGGNEQFF.

This clone was recorded only once. The V gene is TRBV11-2, the J gene TRBJ2-7; weak D call: TRBD1 (5 bases). Deletions cut 5 bases from V and 6 bases from J, with 23 bases between. CDR1 is SGHAT and CDR2 is FQNNGV in the germline V gene. The CDR3 length is 16 residues. Here the CDR3 DNA reads TGTGCCAGCAGCCCCACCCACATTAGGGGCACCAGCGAGCAGTACTTC. The encoded protein is CASSPTHIRGTSEQYF.

This clone was detected only a few times. This chain links TRBV7-2 with TRBJ2-1; possible D gene TRBD2, 6 bases. Germline V CDR1 and CDR2: SGHTA, FQGNSA. The CDR3 loop spans 15 amino acids. The ends were cut back, 4 bases at V and 6 bases at J, with 16 bases in the middle. DNA of the CDR3: TGTGCCAGCAGCTCGCGGACTACCTCGGTCAATGAGCAGTTCTTC. The encoded protein is CASSSRTTSVNEQFF.

CDR3 nucleotides: TGTGCCAGCAGCTCCCCCCGACTAGTAGGTGTCGGCGAGCAGTACTTC. Protein: CASSSPRLVGVGEQYF. This rearrangement joins TRBV7-3 to TRBJ2-7, with D possibly matching TRBD2 (6 bases). Trimming removed 4 bases from V and 6 bases from J, with 22 bases in between. The length of the CDR3 is 16 residues. Germline V lookup: CDR1 SGHTA, CDR2 FQGTGA.